The 11 T cell receptor beta chains below were found in one sample sequenced in a study of cytotoxic CD8 clonotypes in ibrutinib-treated CLL. Some clones are missing from TCRdb's copy, which holds only in-frame ones; the method was immunoSEQ multiplex PCR. The profile covers some 130,000 clones, with roughly 88% appearing a single time and roughly 2% taken by the ten largest. The source material was PBMCs, sampled after 24 months of ibrutinib treatment. These receptors were obtained from a human donor with chronic lymphocytic leukemia.

The chain employs TRBV4-3 and TRBJ2-3, with D uncertain. Per germline, CDR1 LGHNA and CDR2 YSLEER. There are 15 residues in the CDR3. V shed 5 bases and J shed 4 bases, with 16 bases lying between them. CDR3 sequence reads: CASSSALVGADTQYF. The CDR3 bases are TGCGCCAGCAGCTCCGCCCTAGTAGGCGCAGATACGCAGTATTTT.

The chain is built from TRBV28 and TRBJ2-5; either TRBD1 or TRBD2 may supply D (5 bases each). V was shortened by 6 bases and J by 7 bases, with 24 bases between the two germline ends. The CDR3 is 16 amino acids. The V gene's germline CDR1 is MDHEN and CDR2 SYDVKM. The CDR3 sequence is CASRKRGVQAVGTQYF. In DNA form, the CDR3 reads TGTGCCAGCAGGAAAAGAGGGGTCCAGGCGGTTGGGACCCAGTACTTC.

The chain has TRBV5-6 and TRBJ1-6; D uncertain. The CDR3 has 19 amino acids. The V and J ends lost 2 bases and 0 bases respectively, with 18 bases between them. Germline V gene sequence: CDR1 SGHDT, CDR2 YYEEEE. CDR3 DNA sequence: TGTGCCAGCAGCTTAAGATTCTCTAGGAGGCACTCCTATAATTCACCCCTCCACTTT. It is translated as CASSLRFSRRHSYNSPLHF.

This clone has more than one count but fewer than ten. This chain uses TRBV2 with TRBJ1-2; no clear D gene. The CDR3 runs to 13 residues. Germline V CDR1 and CDR2: SNHLY, FYNNEI. Trimming cost V 4 bases and J 2 bases, with 8 bases left between them. The CDR3 sequence: CASSASANYGYTF. The CDR3 DNA reads TGTGCCAGCAGTGCGTCAGCGAACTATGGCTACACCTTC.

This clone was recorded once. This rearrangement joins TRBV19 to TRBJ1-5, with TRBD1 matching over 7 bases. The CDR3 contains 15 residues. J was trimmed by 3 bases and V by 5 bases; bases with no gene match: 7. Germline V gene lookup returns CDR1 LNHDA and CDR2 SQIVND (reference sequence). The CDR3 loop is CASSFRTGNNQPQHF. The CDR3 DNA sequence: TGTGCCAGTAGTTTTAGGACAGGAAACAATCAGCCCCAGCATTTT.

This clone was detected many times. CDR3 protein: CASTGRGFPEAFF. DNA for the CDR3: TGTGCCAGCACAGGGAGGGGCTTCCCTGAAGCTTTCTTT. The chain has TRBV2 and TRBJ1-1; D is possibly TRBD1 (5 bases). V was trimmed by 7 bases and J by 6 bases, leaving 15 bases between them. This CDR3 is built from 13 residues. CDR1 and CDR2 (germline): SNHLY, FYNNEI.

This clone has just a few counts. The chain links TRBV7-6 to TRBJ1-1; D gene unclear. V gave up 3 bases and J gave up 3 bases, with 8 bases separating them. The CDR3 extends over 13 amino acids. The germline gives CDR1 SGHVS, CDR2 FNYEAQ. CDR3 DNA sequence: TGTGCCAGCAGCTTCGGTCGATACACTGAAGCTTTCTTT. This codes for CASSFGRYTEAFF.

The chain combines TRBV28 with TRBJ2-2; the D is unclear. The germline CDR1 and CDR2 sequences are MDHEN and SYDVKM. The CDR3 length is 13 residues. V was trimmed by 10 bases and J by 6 bases, leaving 15 bases between them. This CDR3 reads CATHRGPPGELFF. Written as DNA, the CDR3 is TGTGCCACCCACCGAGGTCCCCCCGGGGAGCTGTTTTTT.

The chain links TRBV5-8 to TRBJ1-6, with 8 bases aligning to TRBD1. The V gene end was trimmed by 3 bases and the J gene end by 7 bases; junction bases not matched to a gene: 6. This CDR3 is 15 amino acids long. From germline, CDR1 is SGHTS and CDR2 YDEGEE. The CDR3 nucleotides read TGTGCCAGCAGCTCAGGGACAGGTGGGAATTCACCCCTCCACTTT. This encodes CASSSGTGGNSPLHF.

As for this clone: The same CDR3 can be traced to other DNA sequences in this sample. The chain recombines TRBV28 with TRBJ1-1; D is unclear. V lost 6 bases to trimming and J lost 2 bases, with 4 bases between them. Germline values: CDR1 MDHEN, CDR2 SYDVKM. The CDR3 totals 11 residues. CDR3 nucleotides: TGTGCCAGCAGACTTAACACTGAAGCTTTCTTT. It codes for CASRLNTEAFF.

J is TRBJ2-5 and V is TRBV25-1; 11 positions match TRBD1. This CDR3 region has 14 residues. The V and J ends lost 3 bases and 13 bases, in that order; junction bases with no gene match: 10. Germline CDR1 and CDR2: MGHDK and SYGVNS. CDR3 amino acids: CASSDRDRGMVRYF. The CDR3 nucleotides read TGTGCCAGCAGTGACCGGGACAGGGGGATGGTGCGGTACTTC. Variable domain in full (rest from reference TRBV25-1 and TRBJ2-5): EADIYQTPRYLVIGTGKKITLECSQTMGHDKMYWYQQDPGMELHLIHYSYGVNSTEKGDLSSESTVSRIRTEHFPLTLESARPSHTSQYLCASSDRDRGMVRYFGPGTRLLVL.